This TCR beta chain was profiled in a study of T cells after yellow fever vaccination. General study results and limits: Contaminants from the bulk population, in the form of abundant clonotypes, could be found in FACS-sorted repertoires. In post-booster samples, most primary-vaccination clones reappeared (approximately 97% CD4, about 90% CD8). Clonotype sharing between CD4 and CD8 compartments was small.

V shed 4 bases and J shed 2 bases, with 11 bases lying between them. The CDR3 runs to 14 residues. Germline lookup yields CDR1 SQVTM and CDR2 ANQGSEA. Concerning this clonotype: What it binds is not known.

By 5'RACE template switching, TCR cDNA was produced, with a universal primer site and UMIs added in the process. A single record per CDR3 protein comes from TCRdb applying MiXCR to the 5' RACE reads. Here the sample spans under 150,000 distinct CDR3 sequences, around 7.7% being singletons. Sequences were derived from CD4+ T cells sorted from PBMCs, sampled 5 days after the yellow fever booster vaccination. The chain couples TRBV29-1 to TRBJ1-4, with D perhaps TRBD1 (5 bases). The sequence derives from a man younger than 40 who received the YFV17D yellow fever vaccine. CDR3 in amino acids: CSVGQGATNEKLFF. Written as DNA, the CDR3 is TGCAGCGTTGGCCAGGGTGCGACTAATGAAAAACTGTTTTTT.